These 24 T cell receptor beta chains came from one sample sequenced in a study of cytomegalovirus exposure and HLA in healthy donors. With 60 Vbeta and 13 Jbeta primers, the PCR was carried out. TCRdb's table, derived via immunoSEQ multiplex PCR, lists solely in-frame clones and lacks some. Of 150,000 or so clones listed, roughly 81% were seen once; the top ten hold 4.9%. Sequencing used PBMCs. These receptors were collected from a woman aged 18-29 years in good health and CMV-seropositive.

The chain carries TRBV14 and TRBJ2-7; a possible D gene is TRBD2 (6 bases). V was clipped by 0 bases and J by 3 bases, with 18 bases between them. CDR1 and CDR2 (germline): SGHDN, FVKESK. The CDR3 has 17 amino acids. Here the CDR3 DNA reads TGTGCCAGCAGCCAAGATTTTGCGGGGCCTCCGGGCTACGAGCAGTACTTC. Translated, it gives CASSQDFAGPPGYEQYF.

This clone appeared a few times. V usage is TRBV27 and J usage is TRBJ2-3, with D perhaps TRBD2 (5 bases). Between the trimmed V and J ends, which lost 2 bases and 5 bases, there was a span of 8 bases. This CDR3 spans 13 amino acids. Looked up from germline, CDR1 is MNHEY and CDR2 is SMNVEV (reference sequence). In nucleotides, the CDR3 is TGTGCCAGCAGTTTAGTTGAGGGAGATACGCAGTATTTT. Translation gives CASSLVEGDTQYF.

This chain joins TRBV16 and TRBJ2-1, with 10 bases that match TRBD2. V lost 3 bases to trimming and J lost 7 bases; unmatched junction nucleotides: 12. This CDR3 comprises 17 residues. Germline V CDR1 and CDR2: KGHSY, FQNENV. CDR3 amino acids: CASSHLRSGGAWNEQFF. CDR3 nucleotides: TGTGCCAGCAGCCACCTACGCAGCGGGGGGGCATGGAATGAGCAGTTCTTC.

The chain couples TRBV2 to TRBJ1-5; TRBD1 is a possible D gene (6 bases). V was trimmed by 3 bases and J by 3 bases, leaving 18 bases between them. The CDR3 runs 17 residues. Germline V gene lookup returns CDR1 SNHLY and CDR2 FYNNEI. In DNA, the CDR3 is TGTGCCAGCAGTGAGATAGGGAATTACAGGGACAATCAGCCCCAGCATTTT. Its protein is CASSEIGNYRDNQPQHF.

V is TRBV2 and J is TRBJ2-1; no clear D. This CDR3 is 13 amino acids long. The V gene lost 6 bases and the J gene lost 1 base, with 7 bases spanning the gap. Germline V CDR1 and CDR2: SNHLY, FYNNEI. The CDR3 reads CASSANSYNEQFF. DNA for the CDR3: TGTGCCAGCAGCGCGAATTCCTACAATGAGCAGTTCTTC.

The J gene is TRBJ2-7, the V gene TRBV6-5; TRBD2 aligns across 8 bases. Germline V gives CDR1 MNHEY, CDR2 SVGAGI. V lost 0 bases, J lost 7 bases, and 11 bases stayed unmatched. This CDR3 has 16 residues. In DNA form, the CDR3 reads TGTGCCAGCAGTTACTCAGGGGACGGACGGGGGGGAGAGCAGTACTTC. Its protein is CASSYSGDGRGGEQYF.

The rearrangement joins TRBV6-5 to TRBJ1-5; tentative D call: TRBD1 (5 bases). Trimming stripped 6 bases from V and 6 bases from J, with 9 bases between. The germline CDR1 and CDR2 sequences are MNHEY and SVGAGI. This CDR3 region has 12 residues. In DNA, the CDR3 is TGTGCCAGCAGCCGAAGGGGTCAGCCCCAGCATTTT. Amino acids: CASSRRGQPQHF.

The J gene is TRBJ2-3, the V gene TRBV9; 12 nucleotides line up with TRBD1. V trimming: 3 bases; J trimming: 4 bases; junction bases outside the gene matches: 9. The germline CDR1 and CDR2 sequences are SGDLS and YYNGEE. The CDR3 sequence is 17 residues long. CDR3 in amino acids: CASSGPGQGAKPDTQYF. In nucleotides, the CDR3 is TGTGCCAGCAGCGGGCCGGGACAGGGGGCGAAGCCAGATACGCAGTATTTT.

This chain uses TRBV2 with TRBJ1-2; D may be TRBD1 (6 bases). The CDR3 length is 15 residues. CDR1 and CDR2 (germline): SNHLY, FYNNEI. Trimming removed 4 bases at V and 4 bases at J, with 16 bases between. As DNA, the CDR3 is TGTGCCAGCAGTGCGCGCCGACAGGACCCCTATGGCTACACCTTC. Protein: CASSARRQDPYGYTF.

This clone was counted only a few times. The CDR3 bases are TGTGCCATCAGTGAGTCGACAGGGTCAGGGGGCACAGATACGCAGTATTTT. This codes for CAISESTGSGGTDTQYF. The genes are TRBV10-3 and TRBJ2-3; 7 bases match TRBD1. Trimming took 0 bases from V and 1 from J; bases not matched to a gene: 7. Germline assignment: CDR1 ENHRY and CDR2 SYGVKD. The CDR3 has 17 residues.

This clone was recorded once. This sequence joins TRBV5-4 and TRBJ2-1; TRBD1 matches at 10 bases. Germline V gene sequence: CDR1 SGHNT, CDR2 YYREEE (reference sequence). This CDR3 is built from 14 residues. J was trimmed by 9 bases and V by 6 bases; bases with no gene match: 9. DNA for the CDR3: TGTGCCAGCACCGGGTGGGGGACAGGGGTTGAGCAGTTCTTC. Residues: CASTGWGTGVEQFF. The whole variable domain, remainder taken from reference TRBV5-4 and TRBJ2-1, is ETGVTQSPTHLIKTRGQQVTLRCSSQSGHNTVSWYQQALGQGPQFIFQYYREEENGRGNFPPRFSGLQFPNYSSELNVNALELDDSALYLCASTGWGTGVEQFFGPGTRLTVL.

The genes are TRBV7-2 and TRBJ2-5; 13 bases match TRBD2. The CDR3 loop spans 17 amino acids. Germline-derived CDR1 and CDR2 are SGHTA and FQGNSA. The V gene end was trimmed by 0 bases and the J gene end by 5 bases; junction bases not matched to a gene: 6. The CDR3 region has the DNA TGTGCCAGCAGCTTAGCGCTATCACTAGCGGGGGGGGAGACCCAGTACTTC. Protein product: CASSLALSLAGGETQYF.

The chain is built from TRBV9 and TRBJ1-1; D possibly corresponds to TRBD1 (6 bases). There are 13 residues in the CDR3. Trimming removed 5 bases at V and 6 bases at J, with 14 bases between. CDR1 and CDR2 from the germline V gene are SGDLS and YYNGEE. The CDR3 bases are TGTGCCAGCAGTACCTCCAGGGGTTCTGAAGCTTTCTTT. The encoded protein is CASSTSRGSEAFF.

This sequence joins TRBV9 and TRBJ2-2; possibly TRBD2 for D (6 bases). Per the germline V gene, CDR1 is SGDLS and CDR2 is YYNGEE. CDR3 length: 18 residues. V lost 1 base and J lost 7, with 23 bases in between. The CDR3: CASSVFSSSVPRGGELFF. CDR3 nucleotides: TGTGCCAGCAGCGTATTTTCGAGTTCTGTCCCGCGGGGCGGGGAGCTGTTTTTT.

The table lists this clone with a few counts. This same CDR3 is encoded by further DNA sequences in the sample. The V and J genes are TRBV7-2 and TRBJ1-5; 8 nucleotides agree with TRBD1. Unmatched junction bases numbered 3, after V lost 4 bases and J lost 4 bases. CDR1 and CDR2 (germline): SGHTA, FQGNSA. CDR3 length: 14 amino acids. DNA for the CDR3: TGTGCCAGCAGCTCCAGGGACAGGAATCAGCCCCAGCATTTT. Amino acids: CASSSRDRNQPQHF.

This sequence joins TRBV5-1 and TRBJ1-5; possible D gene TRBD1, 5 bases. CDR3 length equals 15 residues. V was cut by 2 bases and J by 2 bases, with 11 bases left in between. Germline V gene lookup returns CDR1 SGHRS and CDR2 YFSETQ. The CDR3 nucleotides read TGCGCCAGCAGCTTTCGGGGGGGACGCAATCAGCCCCAGCATTTT. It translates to CASSFRGGRNQPQHF.

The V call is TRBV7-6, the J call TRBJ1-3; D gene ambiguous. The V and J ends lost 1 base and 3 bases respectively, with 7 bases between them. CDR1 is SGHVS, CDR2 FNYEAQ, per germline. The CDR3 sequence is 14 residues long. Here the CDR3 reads CASSLERVGNTIYF. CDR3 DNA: TGTGCCAGCAGCTTAGAGAGGGTTGGAAACACCATATATTTT. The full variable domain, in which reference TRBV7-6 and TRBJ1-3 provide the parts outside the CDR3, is GAGVSQSPRYKVTKRGQDVALRCDPISGHVSLYWYRQALGQGPEFLTYFNYEAQQDKSGLPNDRFSAERPEGSISTLTIQRTEQRDSAMYRCASSLERVGNTIYFGEGSWLTVV.

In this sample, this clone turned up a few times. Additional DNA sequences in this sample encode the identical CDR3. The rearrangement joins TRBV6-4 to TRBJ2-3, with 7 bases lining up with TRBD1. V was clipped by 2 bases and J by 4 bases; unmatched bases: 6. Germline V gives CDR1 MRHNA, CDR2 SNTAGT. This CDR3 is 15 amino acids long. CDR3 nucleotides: TGTGCCAGCAGTGACGGGGACAGTGGCGCAGATACGCAGTATTTT. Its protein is CASSDGDSGADTQYF.

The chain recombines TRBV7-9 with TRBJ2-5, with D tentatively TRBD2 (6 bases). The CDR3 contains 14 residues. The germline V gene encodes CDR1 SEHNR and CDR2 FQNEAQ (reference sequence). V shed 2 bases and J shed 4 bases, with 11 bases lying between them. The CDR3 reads CASSLSRGGETQYF. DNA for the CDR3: TGTGCCAGCAGCTTAAGCCGGGGAGGAGAGACCCAGTACTTC.

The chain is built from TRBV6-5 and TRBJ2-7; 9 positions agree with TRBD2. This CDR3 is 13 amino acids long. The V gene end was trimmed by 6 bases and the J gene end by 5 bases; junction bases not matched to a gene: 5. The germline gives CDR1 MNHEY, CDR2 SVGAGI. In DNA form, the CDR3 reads TGTGCCAGCAGGCGGGGGGGCCAGGACGAGCAGTACTTC. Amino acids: CASRRGGQDEQYF.

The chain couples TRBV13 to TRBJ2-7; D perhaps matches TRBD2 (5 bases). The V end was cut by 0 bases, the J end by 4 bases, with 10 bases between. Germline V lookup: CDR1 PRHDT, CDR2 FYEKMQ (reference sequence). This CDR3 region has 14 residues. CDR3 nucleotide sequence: TGTGCCAGCAGCTTAGGGGGCCCGGGGTACGAGCAGTACTTC. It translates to CASSLGGPGYEQYF.

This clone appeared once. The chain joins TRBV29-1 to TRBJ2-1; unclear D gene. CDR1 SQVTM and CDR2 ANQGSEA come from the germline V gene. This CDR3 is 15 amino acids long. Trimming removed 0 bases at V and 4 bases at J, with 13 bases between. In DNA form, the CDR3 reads TGCAGCGTTGAAGACCCCGGGTCTCGATACAATGAGCAGTTCTTC. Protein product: CSVEDPGSRYNEQFF.

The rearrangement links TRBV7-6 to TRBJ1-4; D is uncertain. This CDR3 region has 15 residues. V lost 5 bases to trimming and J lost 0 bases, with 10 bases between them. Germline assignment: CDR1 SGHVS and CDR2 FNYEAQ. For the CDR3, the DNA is TGTGCCAGCAGCACCGGAGTTGCAACTAATGAAAAACTGTTTTTT. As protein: CASSTGVATNEKLFF.

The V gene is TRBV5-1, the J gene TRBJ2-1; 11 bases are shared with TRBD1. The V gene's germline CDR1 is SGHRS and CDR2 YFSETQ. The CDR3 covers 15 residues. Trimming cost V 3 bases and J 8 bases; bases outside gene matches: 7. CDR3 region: CASSSTGQGVDEQFF. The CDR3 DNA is TGCGCCAGCAGCTCAACGGGACAGGGGGTGGATGAGCAGTTCTTC. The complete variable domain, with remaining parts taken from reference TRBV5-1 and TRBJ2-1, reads KAGVTQTPRYLIKTRGQQVTLSCSPISGHRSVSWYQQTPGQGLQFLFEYFSETQRNKGNFPGRFSGRQFSNSRSEMNVSTLELGDSALYLCASSSTGQGVDEQFFGPGTRLTVL.